This TCR beta chain was profiled in a study of blood T cells in healthy people across ages. Findings and caveats of the study: Estimates of diversity drawn from one million T cells were considered underestimates. Long-lived and aged donors differed, with more naive CD4+ cells and higher diversity in the long-lived.

The V end lost 5 bases, the J end lost 9 bases, and 11 bases lay between the germline ends. This CDR3 is built from 12 residues. Germline assignment: CDR1 SGHTA and CDR2 FQGNSA. A J-beta primer mix and a sample-barcoded 5' primer were used in a second PCR of about 7 to 12 cycles. TCRdb re-called the 5' RACE reads with MiXCR, one entry per CDR3 protein. Of some 920,000 distinct CDR3 sequences listed, roughly 51% are singletons. This clonotype showed up just a few times. Its antigen is as yet unknown. Sample: blood. The chain employs TRBV7-2 and TRBJ2-1; D gene ambiguous. The sequence derives from a woman aged 60-75 years in good health. This CDR3 reads CASSPTWGEQFF. The DNA of the CDR3 is TGTGCCAGCAGCCCGACTTGGGGTGAGCAGTTCTTC.